The table lists the clone carrying this T cell receptor beta chain with a few counts. Its antigen is currently unknown. The data belong to a study of beta chain features in type 1 diabetes. Germline V CDR1 and CDR2: SNHLY, FYNNEI. Trimming took 8 bases from V and 4 from J, leaving 13 bases between them. The CDR3 length is 13 residues. cDNA synthesis used the whole RNA isolate, giving expressed TCRB sequences. For naive, central memory and regulatory T cell samples, reads averaged about 3.5 million. Produced via immunoSEQ multiplex PCR; TCRdb's table is partial and in-frame only. The repertoire includes 300,000 to 450,000 clones, 9.6% of them detected once, and less than 0.65% sits in the top ten. CD45RO/CCR7/CD25/CD127/CD95/CD27 sorting isolated CD4+ naive, central memory, regulatory and stem cell-like memory cells. General study results and limits: Type 1 diabetes patients had fewer VDJ junction insertions and more deletions. Type 1 diabetes patients had TCRB CDR3s that were shorter (moderately but significantly so) in all four CD4+ subsets.

The specimen sequenced was central memory CD4+ T cells from blood. The origin of this receptor is a man aged 25-45 years with type 1 diabetes. The chain employs TRBV2 and TRBJ2-3; no definite D call. CDR3 bases: TGTGCCAGCTTCAGAGACACGGCAGATACGCAGTATTTT. The encoded protein is CASFRDTADTQYF.